This passage covers 30 T cell receptor beta chains from one sample sequenced in a study of cytomegalovirus exposure and HLA in healthy donors (dated 2017 in TCRdb). The library was obtained by the immunoSEQ multiplex PCR assay. For the multiplex PCR, a mixture combining 60 forward primers for TCR Vbeta segments and 13 reverse primers for TCR Jbeta segments was used. Drawn from immuneACCESS, this table holds only the in-frame rearrangements with V and J called that TCRdb kept. Clones are partly lost; checked studies trace under half to an unresolved V gene and leave the rest unexplained. Across this sample there are over 200,000 clones, with 70% to 85% seen only once. The ten largest clones take up roughly 2.5% of the sample. The material sequenced was PBMCs. Receptors were obtained from a woman in her sixties or seventies in good health and CMV-seropositive.

V usage is TRBV6-5 and J usage is TRBJ2-1, with TRBD2 matching 7 bases. Trimming at V came to 0 bases and at J to 9 bases, leaving 5 bases not matched to a gene. The CDR3 consists of 14 residues. Germline V gene sequence: CDR1 MNHEY, CDR2 SVGAGI. CDR3 nucleotides: TGTGCCAGCAGTTACTCAACGGGGGAGGGTGAGCAGTTCTTC. Its protein product is CASSYSTGEGEQFF.

The chain carries TRBV5-1 and TRBJ1-2; 9 bases are a match to TRBD1. Germline-derived CDR1 and CDR2 are SGHRS and YFSETQ. This CDR3 region has 14 residues. Trimming removed 6 bases from V and 5 bases from J; junction bases left unmatched: 8. The chain's CDR3 is CASTATGGTYGYTF. The CDR3 DNA sequence: TGCGCCAGCACCGCGACAGGGGGGACATATGGCTACACCTTC. Full variable domain (remainder filled in from reference TRBV5-1 and TRBJ1-2): KAGVTQTPRYLIKTRGQQVTLSCSPISGHRSVSWYQQTPGQGLQFLFEYFSETQRNKGNFPGRFSGRQFSNSRSEMNVSTLELGDSALYLCASTATGGTYGYTFGSGTRLTVV.

The gene calls are TRBV9 and TRBJ2-2; perhaps TRBD2 as D (5 bases). V lost 0 bases and J lost 4, with 7 bases in between. Germline lookup yields CDR1 SGDLS and CDR2 YYNGEE. There are 14 residues in the CDR3. CDR3 loop: CASSVDAGTGELFF. CDR3 nucleotides: TGTGCCAGCAGCGTAGACGCGGGCACCGGGGAGCTGTTTTTT. The whole variable domain, remainder taken from reference TRBV9 and TRBJ2-2, is DSGVTQTPKHLITATGQRVTLRCSPRSGDLSVYWYQQSLDQGLQFLIQYYNGEERAKGNILERFSAQQFPDLHSELNLSSLELGDSALYFCASSVDAGTGELFFGEGSRLTVL.

The rearrangement links TRBV7-9 to TRBJ1-1, with D uncertain. The CDR3 is made up of 13 amino acids. Germline V lookup: CDR1 SEHNR, CDR2 FQNEAQ (reference sequence). The V and J ends lost 4 bases and 1 base respectively, with 7 bases between them. For the CDR3, the DNA is TGTGCCAGCAGCTCCTACTCGAACACTGAAGCTTTCTTT. Protein sequence: CASSSYSNTEAFF.

This clone was recorded only once. This chain links TRBV11-2 with TRBJ2-1; tentatively, D is TRBD2 (5 bases). The CDR3 sequence is 15 residues long. Germline V gives CDR1 SGHAT, CDR2 FQNNGV. V lost 7 bases, J lost 3 bases, and 16 bases lay in between. CDR3 sequence reads: CASTLQADRYNEQFF. CDR3 in DNA: TGTGCCAGCACCCTCCAAGCGGACCGCTACAATGAGCAGTTCTTC.

J is TRBJ2-5 and V is TRBV28; D gene unclear. With the DNA end fitting TRBJ2-7 better, the J assignment may be wrong. Germline CDR1 and CDR2: MDHEN and SYDVKM. The CDR3 has 12 residues. The CDR3 DNA sequence: TGTGCCAGCCATACAGAGTCCTACGAGCAGTACTTC. The encoded protein is CASHTESYEQYF.

The chain is built from TRBV7-2 and TRBJ2-7; possibly TRBD2 for D (7 bases). Germline CDR1 and CDR2: SGHTA and FQGNSA. V dropped 2 bases and J dropped 10 bases, with 15 bases sitting between them. CDR3 length: 13 residues. Here the CDR3 reads CASSLLGRGEQYF. The CDR3 DNA reads as TGTGCCAGCAGCTTACTAGGGAGGGGGGAACAGTACTTC.

The chain is built from TRBV6-1 and TRBJ2-3; TRBD2 matches at 9 bases. Germline V gene sequence: CDR1 MNHNS, CDR2 SASEGT. The CDR3 covers 15 residues. CDR3 in DNA: TGTGCTCTCCTCCGGGGCGGGGGGGCTGGAGATACGCAGTATTTT. Amino acids: CALLRGGGAGDTQYF.

This chain links TRBV6-5 with TRBJ2-7, with TRBD1 matching over 9 bases. Germline CDR1 and CDR2: MNHEY and SVGAGI. This CDR3 is 15 amino acids long. Unmatched junction bases numbered 8, after V lost 5 bases and J lost 3 bases. CDR3 sequence: CASSRTTGGNYEQYF. Here the CDR3 DNA reads TGTGCCAGCAGTAGAACTACAGGGGGCAACTACGAGCAGTACTTC.

This clone was observed a single time. CDR3 protein: CASSLRDYQETQYF. The CDR3 coding sequence is TGTGCCAGCAGCTTACGGGACTACCAAGAGACCCAGTACTTC. V usage is TRBV7-2 and J usage is TRBJ2-5; maybe TRBD2 (6 bases). The CDR3 has 14 residues. Trimming pared 2 bases from V and 0 bases from J, leaving 7 bases between. Germline values: CDR1 SGHTA, CDR2 FQGNSA.

The chain has TRBV2 and TRBJ1-3; D not resolved. V was pared by 3 bases and J by 1 base, with 13 bases between. The germline CDR1 and CDR2 sequences are SNHLY and FYNNEI. The CDR3 has 16 residues. The CDR3 DNA sequence: TGTGCCAGCAGTGAGCCCGCCGGACTATCTGGAAACACCATATATTTT. Amino acid sequence: CASSEPAGLSGNTIYF.

The gene calls are TRBV25-1 and TRBJ1-1; tentatively, D is TRBD1 (5 bases). The CDR3 length is 14 residues. V was shortened by 0 bases and J by 1 base, with 6 bases between the two germline ends. From germline, CDR1 is MGHDK and CDR2 SYGVNS. CDR3 nucleotides: TGTGCCAGCAGTGAATACCAGGGGAACACTGAAGCTTTCTTT. Translated: CASSEYQGNTEAFF.

The chain links TRBV5-1 to TRBJ2-1; possible D gene TRBD2, 7 bases. The CDR3 is 16 residues long. Trimming removed 6 bases from V and 8 bases from J, with 24 bases in between. Germline values: CDR1 SGHRS, CDR2 YFSETQ. The CDR3 reads CASTRGGLVTLDEQFF. Here the CDR3 DNA reads TGCGCCAGCACTCGCGGGGGCCTGGTCACGTTGGATGAGCAGTTCTTC.

V gene TRBV10-2 combines with J gene TRBJ2-5, with TRBD2 as a possible D gene (6 bases). The J call may be mistaken, given a closer DNA end match to TRBJ2-7. Germline-derived CDR1 and CDR2 are WSHSY and SAAADI. The CDR3 is made up of 14 amino acids. CDR3 amino acids: CASSRDSRSYEQYF. The CDR3 DNA is TGCGCCAGCAGTCGGGACTCCCGATCCTACGAGCAGTACTTC.

The chain uses TRBV5-4 and TRBJ2-1; maybe TRBD2 (6 bases). V shed 2 bases and J shed 8 bases, with 11 bases lying between them. The CDR3 has 13 amino acids. Germline assignment: CDR1 SGHNT and CDR2 YYREEE (reference sequence). The CDR3 sequence: CASSLTLADEQFF. CDR3 DNA: TGTGCCAGCAGCTTAACACTAGCCGATGAGCAGTTCTTC.

The gene calls are TRBV28 and TRBJ2-3; D is unclear. The CDR3 contains 12 residues. Germline assignment: CDR1 MDHEN and CDR2 SYDVKM. Trimming took off 10 bases at V and 1 base at J, with 9 bases between the two ends. The chain's CDR3 is CATSRGTDTQYF. Here the CDR3 DNA reads TGTGCCACCTCTCGGGGCACAGATACGCAGTATTTT.

CDR3 sequence (DNA): TGCGCCAGCAGCGGACAGGGGGCTGGAAACACCATATATTTT. This sequence encodes CASSGQGAGNTIYF. This chain uses TRBV5-1 with TRBJ1-3; 10 bases agree with TRBD1. CDR1 and CDR2 (germline): SGHRS, YFSETQ. This CDR3 has 14 residues. With V trimmed by 4 bases and J by 2 bases, 0 bases remained unmatched.

A remark on this clone: Other DNA variants within this sample encode the same CDR3. Here the CDR3 DNA reads TGTGCCAGCAGCTTAAGTACTTGGCGGGGTGGTGCAGATACGCAGTATTTT. Translating gives CASSLSTWRGGADTQYF. The V and J genes are TRBV7-3 and TRBJ2-3; TRBD2 is a possible D gene (6 bases). This CDR3 has 17 residues. CDR1 and CDR2 (germline): SGHTA, FQGTGA. The V and J ends lost 1 base and 4 bases respectively, with 18 bases between them.

The V gene is TRBV7-9, the J gene TRBJ2-2, with 9 bases fitting TRBD2. The junction had 7 bases not matched to a gene; V was cut back by 5 bases and J by 3 bases. The CDR3 length is 16 residues. CDR1 SEHNR and CDR2 FQNEAQ come from the germline V gene (reference sequence). This chain's CDR3 is CASSAATSGHTGELFF. DNA of the CDR3: TGTGCCAGCAGCGCCGCTACTAGCGGGCACACCGGGGAGCTGTTTTTT.

V and J are TRBV4-2 and TRBJ1-4, with D possibly being TRBD1 (6 bases). Germline V gives CDR1 LGHNA, CDR2 YNFKEQ. The CDR3 contains 15 residues. The V end lost 1 base, the J end lost 8 bases, and 14 bases lay between the germline ends. CDR3: CASSQANRVEEKLFF. In nucleotides, the CDR3 is TGTGCCAGCAGCCAAGCGAACAGGGTAGAAGAAAAACTGTTTTTT.

In nucleotides, the CDR3 is TGTGCCAGCTCCACGCTGGGGGGGACCGGCTCTGGAAACACCATATATTTT. This codes for CASSTLGGTGSGNTIYF. The V and J genes are TRBV18 and TRBJ1-3; perhaps TRBD1 as D (5 bases). CDR1 and CDR2 from the germline V gene are KGHSH and LQKENI. The CDR3 is 17 amino acids. Trimming stripped 6 bases from V and 0 bases from J, with 18 bases between.

The chain uses TRBV6-1 and TRBJ2-1, with 7 bases identical to TRBD2. The CDR3 has 15 amino acids. Per germline, CDR1 MNHNS and CDR2 SASEGT. The V segment lost 5 bases and the J segment 10 bases; nucleotides outside the gene matches: 14. The CDR3: CASSKPSGPVEEQFF. DNA of the CDR3: TGTGCCAGCAGTAAGCCTAGCGGACCAGTTGAGGAGCAGTTCTTC.

Points on this clone: At the DNA level, this CDR3 is encoded by other sequences in the same sample as well. V usage is TRBV5-1 and J usage is TRBJ1-1, with a weak D call TRBD1 (6 bases). Deletions cut 4 bases from V and 4 bases from J, with 11 bases between. Germline CDR1 is SGHRS and CDR2 is YFSETQ. CDR3 length: 13 amino acids. In DNA, the CDR3 is TGCGCCAGCAGCCTCCAGGGGACCACTGAAGCTTTCTTT. Translating it yields CASSLQGTTEAFF.

V is TRBV11-1 and J is TRBJ2-6, with 9 bases fitting TRBD2. The CDR3 loop spans 18 amino acids. Unmatched junction bases numbered 8, after V lost 5 bases and J lost 0 bases. Germline V lookup: CDR1 SGHAT, CDR2 FQDESV (reference sequence). CDR3 region: CASSTSGAGGSGANVLTF. The CDR3 DNA reads as TGTGCCAGCAGCACCTCCGGAGCGGGGGGCTCTGGGGCCAACGTCCTGACTTTC. The entire variable domain, with the rest obtained from reference TRBV11-1 and TRBJ2-6, is as follows: EAEVAQSPRYKITEKSQAVAFWCDPISGHATLYWYRQILGQGPELLVQFQDESVVDDSQLPKDRFSAERLKGVDSTLKIQPAELGDSAMYLCASSTSGAGGSGANVLTFGAGSRLTVL.

The chain is built from TRBV28 and TRBJ1-2; 7 bases agree with TRBD1. Germline trimming cut 6 bases from V and 1 base from J; bases unmatched to any gene: 8. Germline V lookup: CDR1 MDHEN, CDR2 SYDVKM. The CDR3 totals 15 residues. DNA for the CDR3: TGTGCCAGCAGACTTATAGACAGGGTTAACTATGGCTACACCTTC. As protein: CASRLIDRVNYGYTF.

J is TRBJ2-5 and V is TRBV9, with 10 bases matching TRBD1. The V gene's germline CDR1 is SGDLS and CDR2 YYNGEE. The CDR3 is 14 residues long. V was pared by 4 bases and J by 5 bases, with 5 bases of the junction left unmatched. CDR3 amino acids: CASSTTGGWETQYF. CDR3 coding DNA: TGTGCCAGCAGCACGACAGGGGGCTGGGAGACCCAGTACTTC.

The V and J genes are TRBV19 and TRBJ2-7; 9 bases are a match to TRBD1. This CDR3 comprises 13 residues. CDR1 and CDR2 (germline): LNHDA, SQIVND (reference sequence). V was clipped by 6 bases and J by 4 bases; unmatched bases: 4. The CDR3 here is CASRQGAGYEQYF. The CDR3 DNA reads as TGTGCCAGTAGACAGGGGGCCGGTTACGAGCAGTACTTC.

The chain combines TRBV7-9 with TRBJ1-3; 8 bases map to TRBD1. Trimming at V came to 5 bases and at J to 7 bases, leaving 10 bases not matched to a gene. The CDR3 extends over 15 amino acids. Germline values: CDR1 SEHNR, CDR2 FQNEAQ (reference sequence). CDR3 bases: TGTGCCAGCAGCACTGGACAGGGTGGGAGCAACACCATATATTTT. Encoded protein: CASSTGQGGSNTIYF.

The CDR3 sequence is CASSDSRGFNYGYTF. For the CDR3, the DNA is TGTGCCAGCAGTGACTCAAGGGGATTTAACTATGGCTACACCTTC. The chain employs TRBV6-4 and TRBJ1-2; a possible D gene is TRBD1 (5 bases). The germline V gene has CDR1 MRHNA and CDR2 SNTAGT. This CDR3 region has 15 residues. V gave up 0 bases and J gave up 1 base, with 9 bases separating them.

The chain joins TRBV7-8 to TRBJ2-1; possibly TRBD2 for D (5 bases). This CDR3 spans 20 amino acids. Per germline, CDR1 SGHVS and CDR2 FQNEAQ. V dropped 1 base and J dropped 9 bases, with 31 bases sitting between them. The CDR3 spells CASSLVVRAGGPQTSAEQFF. The CDR3 DNA sequence: TGTGCCAGCAGCTTAGTGGTCCGGGCCGGAGGTCCCCAAACATCTGCTGAGCAGTTCTTC. Full variable domain (rest looked up from reference TRBV7-8 and TRBJ2-1): GAGVSQSPRYKVAKRGQDVALRCDPISGHVSLFWYQQALGQGPEFLTYFQNEAQLDKSGLPSDRFFAERPEGSVSTLKIQRTQQEDSAVYLCASSLVVRAGGPQTSAEQFFGPGTRLTVL.